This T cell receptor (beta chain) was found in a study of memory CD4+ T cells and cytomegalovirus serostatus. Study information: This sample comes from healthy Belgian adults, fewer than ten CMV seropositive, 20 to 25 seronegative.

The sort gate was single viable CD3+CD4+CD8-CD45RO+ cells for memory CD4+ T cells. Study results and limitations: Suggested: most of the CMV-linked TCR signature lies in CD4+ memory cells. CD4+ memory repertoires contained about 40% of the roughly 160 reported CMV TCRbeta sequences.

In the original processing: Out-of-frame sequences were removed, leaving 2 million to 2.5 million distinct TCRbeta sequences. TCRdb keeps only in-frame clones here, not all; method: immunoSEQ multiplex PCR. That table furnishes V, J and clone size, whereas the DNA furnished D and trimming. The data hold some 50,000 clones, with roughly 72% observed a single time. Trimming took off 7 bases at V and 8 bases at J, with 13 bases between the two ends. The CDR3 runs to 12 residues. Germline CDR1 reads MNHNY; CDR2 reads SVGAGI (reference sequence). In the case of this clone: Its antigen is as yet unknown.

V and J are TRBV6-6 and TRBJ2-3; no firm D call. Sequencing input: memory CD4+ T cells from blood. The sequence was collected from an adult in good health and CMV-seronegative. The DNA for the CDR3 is TGTGCCAGCACCCGCGGTTCAAGTACGCAGTATTTT. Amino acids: CASTRGSSTQYF.